The 8 T cell receptor beta chains given below trace back to one sample, sequenced in a study of T cells in Graves' hyperthyroidism and ophthalmopathy. Amplification targeted TCR beta CDR3 regions from RNA transcripts. HTBI primers drove first-round RT-PCR of the TCR CDR3. TCRdb fed the multiplex PCR reads into MiXCR, producing one record per CDR3 protein. The sample holds almost 250,000 distinct CDR3 sequences, 24% seen once. Sequenced: blood. These receptors all stem from a woman aged 40 to 55 with Graves' ophthalmopathy.

This clonotype occurred many times. The chain links TRBV27 to TRBJ1-2, with 9 positions matching TRBD1. V lost 6 bases, J lost 9 bases, and 14 bases stayed unmatched. Looked up from germline, CDR1 is MNHEY and CDR2 is SMNVEV (reference sequence). This CDR3 has 15 amino acids. The CDR3 DNA sequence: TGTGCCAGCAGACCGGGGACAGGGCCCGGCAATCGCTACACCTTC. Amino acid sequence: CASRPGTGPGNRYTF.

At least ten counts were recorded for this clonotype. The chain couples TRBV6-1 to TRBJ1-5; D not resolved. Trimming removed 2 bases at V and 2 bases at J, with 7 bases between. The length of the CDR3 is 14 residues. The germline V gene has CDR1 MNHNS and CDR2 SASEGT. The CDR3 region has the DNA TGTGCCAGCAGTGAACTTGCAGGCAATCAGCCCCAGCATTTT. This encodes CASSELAGNQPQHF.

This clonotype has at least ten counts. This chain connects TRBV27 to TRBJ1-1, with D unclear. This CDR3 comprises 14 residues. V was pared by 5 bases and J by 1 base, with 11 bases between. CDR1 is MNHEY, CDR2 SMNVEV, per germline (reference sequence). CDR3 region: CASSPWTENTEAFF. DNA for the CDR3: TGTGCCAGCAGTCCCTGGACTGAGAACACTGAAGCTTTCTTT.

This clonotype appeared many times. The chain couples TRBV9 to TRBJ2-7; D may be TRBD1 (6 bases). The ends were cut back, 4 bases at V and 3 bases at J, with 14 bases in the middle. CDR1 and CDR2 from the germline V gene are SGDLS and YYNGEE. This CDR3 spans 14 amino acids. As DNA, the CDR3 is TGTGCCAGCAGCCCGGGACAAGGAGACTACGAGCAGTACTTC. This gives the protein CASSPGQGDYEQYF.

This clonotype was recorded many times. The chain combines TRBV20-1 with TRBJ1-3; D unclear. The CDR3 totals 16 residues. Trimming left V 1 base short and J 3 bases short, with 16 bases between. The germline V gene encodes CDR1 DFQATT and CDR2 SNEGSKA (reference sequence). The CDR3 loop reads CSARAPAGELGNTIYF. The CDR3 DNA reads as TGCAGTGCTAGAGCGCCCGCCGGGGAACTTGGAAACACCATATATTTT.

This chain connects TRBV30 to TRBJ1-1; D ambiguous. This CDR3 comprises 11 residues. Trimming shortened V by 4 bases and J by 2 bases, and 5 bases separated the two germline ends. Germline V gene lookup returns CDR1 GTSNPN and CDR2 SVGIG (reference sequence). The DNA for the CDR3 is TGTGCCTGGATGCTAAACACTGAAGCTTTCTTT. Translating gives CAWMLNTEAFF.

This clonotype was picked up many times. V is TRBV11-2 and J is TRBJ2-7, with a weak D call TRBD2 (5 bases). Trimming removed 5 bases from V and 0 bases from J, with 14 bases in between. This CDR3 spans 15 amino acids. CDR1 and CDR2 (germline): SGHAT, FQNNGV. The CDR3 nucleotides are TGTGCCAGCAGCCTCCTGAGGGATAGCTCCTACGAGCAGTACTTC. Its translation: CASSLLRDSSYEQYF.

This clonotype was observed a single time. This rearrangement joins TRBV7-2 to TRBJ1-2; tentatively, D is TRBD1 (6 bases). The CDR3 has 14 residues. Germline CDR1 is SGHTA and CDR2 is FQGNSA. Trimming removed 2 bases at V and 8 bases at J, with 15 bases between. The DNA for the CDR3 is TGTGCCAGCAGCTTAAGCAAGGGGGTATGGGGCTACACCTTC. Amino acid sequence: CASSLSKGVWGYTF.